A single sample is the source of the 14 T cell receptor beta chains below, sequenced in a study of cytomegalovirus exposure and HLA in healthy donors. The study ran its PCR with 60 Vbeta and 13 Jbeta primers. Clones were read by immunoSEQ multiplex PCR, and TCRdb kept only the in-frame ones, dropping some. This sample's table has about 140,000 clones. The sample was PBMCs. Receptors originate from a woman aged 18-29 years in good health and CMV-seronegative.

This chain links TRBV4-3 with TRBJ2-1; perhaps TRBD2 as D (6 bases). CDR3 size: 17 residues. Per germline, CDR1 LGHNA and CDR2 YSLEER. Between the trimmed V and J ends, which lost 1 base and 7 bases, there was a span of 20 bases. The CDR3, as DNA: TGCGCCAGCAGCCAAGGGACTTTGGGGGGAGTGGGGAATGAGCAGTTCTTC. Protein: CASSQGTLGGVGNEQFF.

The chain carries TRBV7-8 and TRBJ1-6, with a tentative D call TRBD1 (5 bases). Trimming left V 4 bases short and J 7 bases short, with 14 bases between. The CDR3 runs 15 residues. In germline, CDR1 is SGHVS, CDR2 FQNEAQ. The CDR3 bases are TGTGCCAGCAGCTCCACAGGCGTCCCGAATTCACCCCTCCACTTT. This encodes CASSSTGVPNSPLHF.

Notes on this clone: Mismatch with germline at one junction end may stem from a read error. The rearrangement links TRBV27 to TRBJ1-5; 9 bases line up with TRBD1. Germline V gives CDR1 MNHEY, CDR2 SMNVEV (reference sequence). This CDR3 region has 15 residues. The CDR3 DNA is TGTGCCAGCGGTTTGAGTGGGACAGGGAGTCAGCCCCAGCATTTT. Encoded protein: CASGLSGTGSQPQHF.

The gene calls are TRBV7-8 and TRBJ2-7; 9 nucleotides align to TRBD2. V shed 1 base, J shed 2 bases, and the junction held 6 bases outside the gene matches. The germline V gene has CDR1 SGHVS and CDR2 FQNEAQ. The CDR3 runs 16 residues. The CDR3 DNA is TGTGCCAGCAGCTTAGAGAGAGCGGGAGGCGCCTACGAGCAGTACGTC. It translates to CASSLERAGGAYEQYV.

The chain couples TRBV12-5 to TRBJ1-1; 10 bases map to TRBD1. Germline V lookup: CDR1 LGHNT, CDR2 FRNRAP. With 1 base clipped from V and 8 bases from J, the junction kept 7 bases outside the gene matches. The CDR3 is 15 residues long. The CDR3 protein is CASGLADDRGREAFF. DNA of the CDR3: TGTGCTAGTGGTTTGGCCGACGACAGGGGGCGCGAAGCTTTCTTT.

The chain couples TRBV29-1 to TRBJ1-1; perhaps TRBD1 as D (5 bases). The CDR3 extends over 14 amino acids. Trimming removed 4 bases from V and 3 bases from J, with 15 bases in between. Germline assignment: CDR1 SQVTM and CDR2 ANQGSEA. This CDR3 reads CSVGESGGYTEAFF. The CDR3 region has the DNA TGCAGCGTTGGAGAGTCCGGGGGGTACACTGAAGCTTTCTTT.

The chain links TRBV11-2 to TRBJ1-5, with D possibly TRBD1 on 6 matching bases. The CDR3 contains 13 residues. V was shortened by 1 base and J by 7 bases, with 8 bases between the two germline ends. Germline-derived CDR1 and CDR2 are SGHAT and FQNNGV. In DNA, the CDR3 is TGTGCCAGCAGCTTAGCAGGGGACCAGCCCCAGCATTTT. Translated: CASSLAGDQPQHF.

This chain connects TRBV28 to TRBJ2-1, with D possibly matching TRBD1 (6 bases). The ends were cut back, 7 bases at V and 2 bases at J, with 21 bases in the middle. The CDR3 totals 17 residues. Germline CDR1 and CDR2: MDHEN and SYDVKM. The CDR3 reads CASIPRTGTSAYNEQFF. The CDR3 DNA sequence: TGTGCCAGCATCCCCCGGACCGGGACATCGGCCTACAATGAGCAGTTCTTC.

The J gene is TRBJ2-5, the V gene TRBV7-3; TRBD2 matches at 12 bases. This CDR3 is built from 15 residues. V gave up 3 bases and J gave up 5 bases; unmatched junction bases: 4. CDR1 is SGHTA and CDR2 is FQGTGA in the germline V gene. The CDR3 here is CASSLTSGRDETQYF. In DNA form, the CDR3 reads TGTGCCAGCAGCTTGACTAGCGGGAGAGATGAGACCCAGTACTTC.

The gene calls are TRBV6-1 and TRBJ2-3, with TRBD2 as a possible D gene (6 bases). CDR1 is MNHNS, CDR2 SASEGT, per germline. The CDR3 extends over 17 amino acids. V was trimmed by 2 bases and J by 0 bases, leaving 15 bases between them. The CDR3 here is CASSEKKEGRSTDTQYF. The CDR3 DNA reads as TGTGCCAGCAGTGAAAAAAAGGAGGGCCGAAGCACAGATACGCAGTATTTT.

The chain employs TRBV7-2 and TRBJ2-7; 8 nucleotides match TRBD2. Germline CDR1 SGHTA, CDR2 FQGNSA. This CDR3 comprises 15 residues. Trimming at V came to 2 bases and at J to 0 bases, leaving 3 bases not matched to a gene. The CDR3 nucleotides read TGTGCCAGCAGCTTAACTAGCGGCAGCTCCTACGAGCAGTACTTC. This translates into CASSLTSGSSYEQYF.

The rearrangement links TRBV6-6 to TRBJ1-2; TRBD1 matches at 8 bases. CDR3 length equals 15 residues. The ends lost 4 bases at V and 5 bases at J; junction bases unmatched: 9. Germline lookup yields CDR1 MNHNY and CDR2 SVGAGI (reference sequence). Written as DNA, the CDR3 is TGTGCCAGCAGTTCCGACAGGGGAGAAGGATATGGCTACACCTTC. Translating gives CASSSDRGEGYGYTF.

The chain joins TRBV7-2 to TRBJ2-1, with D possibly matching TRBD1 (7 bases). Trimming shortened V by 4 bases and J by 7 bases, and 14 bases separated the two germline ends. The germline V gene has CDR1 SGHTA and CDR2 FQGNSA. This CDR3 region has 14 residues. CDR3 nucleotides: TGTGCCAGCAGCTCAGGGGGGAGTAATAATGAGCAGTTCTTC. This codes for CASSSGGSNNEQFF.

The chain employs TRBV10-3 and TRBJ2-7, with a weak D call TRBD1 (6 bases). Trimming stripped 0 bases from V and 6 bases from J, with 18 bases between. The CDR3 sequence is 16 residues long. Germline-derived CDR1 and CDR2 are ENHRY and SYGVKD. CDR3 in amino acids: CAISESVATGPGEQYF. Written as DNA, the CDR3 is TGTGCCATCAGTGAGTCCGTTGCCACAGGGCCGGGCGAGCAGTACTTC.